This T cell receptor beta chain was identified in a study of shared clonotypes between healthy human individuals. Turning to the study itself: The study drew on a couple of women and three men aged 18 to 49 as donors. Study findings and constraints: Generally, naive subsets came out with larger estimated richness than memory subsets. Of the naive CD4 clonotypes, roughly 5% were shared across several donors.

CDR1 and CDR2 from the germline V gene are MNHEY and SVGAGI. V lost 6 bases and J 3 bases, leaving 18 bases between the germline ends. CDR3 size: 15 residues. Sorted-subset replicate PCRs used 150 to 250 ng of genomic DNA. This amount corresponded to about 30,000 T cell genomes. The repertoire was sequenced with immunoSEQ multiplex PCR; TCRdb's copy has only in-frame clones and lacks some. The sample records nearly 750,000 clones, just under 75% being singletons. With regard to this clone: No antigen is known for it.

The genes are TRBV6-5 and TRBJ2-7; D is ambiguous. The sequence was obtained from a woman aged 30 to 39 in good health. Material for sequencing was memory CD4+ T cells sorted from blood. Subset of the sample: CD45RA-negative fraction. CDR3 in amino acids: CASSPRLEIDYEQYF. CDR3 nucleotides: TGTGCCAGCAGCCCAAGACTGGAGATCGACTACGAGCAGTACTTC.